This T cell receptor (delta chain) was identified in a study of gamma-delta T cells after stem cell transplantation. The CDR3 sequence is 23 residues long. Per the germline V gene, CDR1 is TSWWSYY and CDR2 is QGS. V lost 2 bases to trimming and J lost 0 bases; unmatched junction nucleotides: 23. TCRdb processed the RT-PCR reads again with the CATT caller. Of approximately 4,200 delta-chain clones listed, 15% to 20% are singletons. Material for sequencing was gamma-delta T cells. This receptor was obtained from a human donor. It is not recorded whose cells these are; they may come from a transplant donor. The gene calls are TRDV1 and TRDJ1; 11 nucleotides match TRDD3. CDR3 nucleotide sequence: TGTGCTCTTGGGGAAAGCGGGTCGGACCTACGGTTTGGGGGATACGCTCACACCGATAAACTCATCTTT. The encoded protein is CALGESGSDLRFGGYAHTDKLIF.